These T cell receptor beta chains were read from a single sample in a study of identical twins. Each CDR3 protein is one row after TCRdb ran MiXCR on the 5' RACE reads. The sample lists 1.5 million or so distinct CDR3 sequences; roughly a third were seen once. The sequencing input was cord blood. The receptors shown here come from a newborn girl in good health. Each CDR3 is given with its conserved first and last residue. The D gene is left open where the match is weak. Clone size, where shown, is once, few, many, or a class for clones that have expanded.

abundance: .
d_gene: TRBD2
v_gene: TRBV15
j_gene: TRBJ2-1
CDR3aa: CATREGTSLIGYNEQFF
CDR3nt: TGTGCCACCAGAGAAGGGACTAGCTTGATAGGATACAATGAGCAGTTCTTC

abundance: few
d_gene: TRBD1
v_gene: TRBV27
j_gene: TRBJ1-2
CDR3aa: CASSLSGTGLSGYTF
CDR3nt: TGTGCCAGCAGTTTATCCGGGACAGGGTTGAGTGGCTACACCTTC

abundance: few
d_gene: .
v_gene: TRBV21-1
j_gene: TRBJ1-2
CDR3aa: CASSKVAGGYTF
CDR3nt: TGTGCCAGCAGCAAAGTCGCGGGCGGCTACACCTTC

abundance: few
d_gene: TRBD2
v_gene: TRBV4-1
j_gene: TRBJ2-3
CDR3aa: CASSQEKLTSLTQYF
CDR3nt: TGCGCCAGCAGCCAAGAAAAGTTGACTAGCCTTACGCAGTATTTT

abundance: .
d_gene: .
v_gene: TRBV6-5
j_gene: TRBJ2-7
CDR3aa: CASSYSADPRSYEQYF
CDR3nt: TGTGCCAGCAGTTACTCGGCTGACCCTCGCTCCTACGAGCAGTACTTC

abundance: .
d_gene: .
v_gene: TRBV10-3
j_gene: TRBJ2-1
CDR3aa: CAIRDRENNEQFF
CDR3nt: TGTGCCATCAGGGACAGAGAAAACAATGAGCAGTTCTTC

abundance: .
d_gene: .
v_gene: TRBV2
j_gene: TRBJ2-5
CDR3aa: CASSGHSAYNEQYF
CDR3nt: TGTGCCAGCAGTGGGCACAGCGCCTACAATGAGCAGTACTTC

abundance: .
d_gene: .
v_gene: TRBV10-3
j_gene: TRBJ1-1
CDR3aa: CAISETGLNTEAFF
CDR3nt: TGTGCCATCAGCGAGACAGGACTGAACACTGAAGCTTTCTTT

abundance: .
d_gene: .
v_gene: TRBV6-6
j_gene: TRBJ2-5
CDR3aa: CASSYTSAGPQETQYF
CDR3nt: TGTGCCAGCAGTTACACCTCAGCGGGTCCCCAAGAGACCCAGTACTTC

abundance: .
d_gene: .
v_gene: TRBV27
j_gene: TRBJ2-6
CDR3aa: CASGERLSSGANVLTF
CDR3nt: TGTGCCAGCGGCGAGCGCCTAAGCTCTGGGGCCAACGTCCTGACTTTC

abundance: .
d_gene: .
v_gene: TRBV28
j_gene: TRBJ2-6
CDR3aa: CASSSLRGANVLTF
CDR3nt: TGTGCCAGCAGTTCACTTCGTGGGGCCAACGTCCTGACTTTC

abundance: few
d_gene: .
v_gene: TRBV5-4
j_gene: TRBJ1-2
CDR3aa: CASSFRVSNYGYTF
CDR3nt: TGTGCCAGCAGCTTCAGGGTGTCCAACTATGGCTACACCTTC

abundance: .
d_gene: TRBD1
v_gene: TRBV4-2
j_gene: TRBJ2-1
CDR3aa: CASSRVTGGKGNEQFF
CDR3nt: TGTGCCAGCAGCCGCGTCACAGGGGGTAAGGGCAATGAGCAGTTCTTC

abundance: .
d_gene: .
v_gene: TRBV15
j_gene: TRBJ1-4
CDR3aa: CATSRDGRGAEKLFF
CDR3nt: TGTGCCACCAGCAGAGATGGGAGGGGGGCTGAAAAACTGTTTTTT

abundance: .
d_gene: .
v_gene: TRBV10-3
j_gene: TRBJ2-7
CDR3aa: CAISHGGRTGLSYEQYF
CDR3nt: TGTGCCATCAGTCACGGCGGGAGGACAGGGCTCTCCTACGAGCAGTACTTC

abundance: .
d_gene: TRBD1
v_gene: TRBV24-1
j_gene: TRBJ1-2
CDR3aa: CATSRGTANCGYTF
CDR3nt: TGTGCCACCAGTCGAGGGACAGCTAACTGTGGCTACACCTTC

abundance: .
d_gene: .
v_gene: TRBV25-1
j_gene: TRBJ2-1
CDR3aa: CAGSEYNGGEQFF
CDR3nt: TGTGCCGGCAGTGAATATAACGGGGGTGAGCAGTTCTTC

abundance: .
d_gene: .
v_gene: TRBV29-1
j_gene: TRBJ1-1
CDR3aa: CSVEGLRRTEAFF
CDR3nt: TGCAGCGTTGAAGGCCTCAGACGCACTGAAGCTTTCTTT

abundance: .
d_gene: .
v_gene: TRBV5-1
j_gene: TRBJ2-2
CDR3aa: CASSSGSTNTGELFF
CDR3nt: TGCGCCAGCAGCTCCGGGTCGACGAACACCGGGGAGCTGTTTTTT

abundance: .
d_gene: .
v_gene: TRBV7-9
j_gene: TRBJ2-5
CDR3aa: CASSLDAWGTQETQYF
CDR3nt: TGTGCCAGCAGCTTAGACGCCTGGGGGACCCAAGAGACCCAGTACTTC

abundance: .
d_gene: TRBD2
v_gene: TRBV20-1
j_gene: TRBJ2-2
CDR3aa: CSARKLAGAGELFF
CDR3nt: TGCAGTGCTAGAAAGCTAGCGGGAGCCGGGGAGCTGTTTTTT

abundance: .
d_gene: TRBD2
v_gene: TRBV7-2
j_gene: TRBJ2-1
CDR3aa: CASSLVTSGGSSYNEQFF
CDR3nt: TGTGCCAGCAGCTTAGTTACTAGCGGGGGTAGCTCCTACAATGAGCAGTTCTTC

abundance: few
d_gene: .
v_gene: TRBV2
j_gene: TRBJ2-5
CDR3aa: CAIQGGETQYF
CDR3nt: TGTGCGATCCAGGGGGGAGAGACCCAGTACTTC

abundance: few
d_gene: .
v_gene: TRBV30
j_gene: TRBJ2-3
CDR3aa: CAWSVTADTQYF
CDR3nt: TGTGCCTGGAGTGTAACGGCAGATACGCAGTATTTT

abundance: .
d_gene: TRBD2
v_gene: TRBV14
j_gene: TRBJ2-3
CDR3aa: CASSQIVSSGIGDTQYF
CDR3nt: TGTGCCAGCAGCCAAATTGTGTCTAGCGGGATCGGAGATACGCAGTATTTT

abundance: few
d_gene: .
v_gene: TRBV7-2
j_gene: TRBJ1-1
CDR3aa: CASVRTGDTEAFF
CDR3nt: TGTGCCAGCGTGAGGACGGGGGACACTGAAGCTTTCTTT

abundance: .
d_gene: .
v_gene: TRBV4-1
j_gene: TRBJ2-1
CDR3aa: CASSQDLSTLGQFF
CDR3nt: TGCGCCAGCAGCCAAGACCTATCTACCCTCGGGCAGTTCTTC

abundance: once
d_gene: .
v_gene: TRBV29-1
j_gene: TRBJ2-7
CDR3aa: CSVGFTREAQYF
CDR3nt: TGCAGCGTTGGATTTACGCGTGAGGCCCAGTACTTC

abundance: .
d_gene: TRBD2
v_gene: TRBV5-1
j_gene: TRBJ2-5
CDR3aa: CASSAGTSKVGEQYF
CDR3nt: TGCGCCAGCAGTGCTGGGACTAGCAAAGTGGGGGAGCAGTACTTC

abundance: .
d_gene: .
v_gene: TRBV20-1
j_gene: TRBJ2-7
CDR3aa: CSRSYEQYF
CDR3nt: TGCAGTAGATCATACGAGCAGTACTTC

abundance: few
d_gene: TRBD2
v_gene: TRBV6-1
j_gene: TRBJ2-3
CDR3aa: CASSTWGRGGPDTQYF
CDR3nt: TGTGCCAGCTCTACTTGGGGACGGGGGGGCCCGGATACGCAGTATTTT

abundance: .
d_gene: TRBD1
v_gene: TRBV10-3
j_gene: TRBJ1-2
CDR3aa: CAISESAGTAYGYTF
CDR3nt: TGTGCCATCAGTGAGTCTGCGGGGACAGCCTATGGCTACACCTTC

abundance: .
d_gene: TRBD1
v_gene: TRBV4-2
j_gene: TRBJ1-2
CDR3aa: CASSASGGGYTF
CDR3nt: TGTGCCAGCAGCGCCTCAGGGGGCGGCTACACCTTC

abundance: .
d_gene: TRBD2
v_gene: TRBV20-1
j_gene: TRBJ2-3
CDR3aa: CSATASGRTDTQYF
CDR3nt: TGCAGTGCTACGGCTAGCGGGAGGACAGATACGCAGTATTTT

abundance: .
d_gene: .
v_gene: TRBV4-1
j_gene: TRBJ1-6
CDR3aa: CASRHPLAPFNSPLHF
CDR3nt: TGCGCCAGCAGGCACCCGTTAGCGCCTTTTAATTCACCCCTCCACTTT

abundance: .
d_gene: TRBD1
v_gene: TRBV20-1
j_gene: TRBJ1-1
CDR3aa: CSAAPGTGLTEAFF
CDR3nt: TGCAGTGCCGCGCCCGGGACAGGGTTAACTGAAGCTTTCTTT

abundance: .
d_gene: .
v_gene: TRBV20-1
j_gene: TRBJ2-1
CDR3aa: CSATTAEGLYNEQFF
CDR3nt: TGCAGTGCAACGACGGCAGAGGGGCTCTACAATGAGCAGTTCTTC

abundance: .
d_gene: .
v_gene: TRBV7-2
j_gene: TRBJ2-1
CDR3aa: CASSLAGKDNEQFF
CDR3nt: TGTGCCAGCAGCTTGGCCGGAAAAGACAATGAGCAGTTCTTC

abundance: few
d_gene: TRBD2
v_gene: TRBV20-1
j_gene: TRBJ2-3
CDR3aa: CSALLAGGPADTQYF
CDR3nt: TGCAGTGCGTTATTAGCGGGGGGGCCCGCAGATACGCAGTATTTT

abundance: few
d_gene: .
v_gene: TRBV20-1
j_gene: TRBJ2-4
CDR3aa: CSARISLAKNIQYF
CDR3nt: TGCAGTGCTAGAATTTCCCTAGCCAAAAACATTCAGTACTTC

abundance: few
d_gene: TRBD1
v_gene: TRBV2
j_gene: TRBJ1-4
CDR3aa: CASRGTGATNEKLFF
CDR3nt: TGTGCCAGCAGGGGGACAGGGGCAACTAATGAAAAACTGTTTTTT

abundance: .
d_gene: TRBD1
v_gene: TRBV27
j_gene: TRBJ1-1
CDR3aa: CASRRTGRLDTEAFF
CDR3nt: TGTGCCAGCCGTAGGACAGGGAGGTTGGACACTGAAGCTTTCTTT

abundance: .
d_gene: TRBD2
v_gene: TRBV4-1
j_gene: TRBJ2-1
CDR3aa: CASSQGGLAGVRTHDEQFF
CDR3nt: TGCGCCAGCAGCCAAGGGGGACTAGCGGGAGTTAGGACACACGATGAGCAGTTCTTC

abundance: .
d_gene: .
v_gene: TRBV27
j_gene: TRBJ1-1
CDR3aa: CASSLLDRSPGGTEAFF
CDR3nt: TGTGCCAGCAGTTTATTAGACAGATCCCCTGGGGGCACTGAAGCTTTCTTT

abundance: few
d_gene: TRBD1
v_gene: TRBV6-1
j_gene: TRBJ1-2
CDR3aa: CASSVIRGLGYGYTF
CDR3nt: TGTGCCAGCAGTGTCATCAGGGGGCTTGGCTATGGCTACACCTTC

abundance: few
d_gene: .
v_gene: TRBV3-1
j_gene: TRBJ2-7
CDR3aa: CASSQGGLTHYEQYF
CDR3nt: TGTGCCAGCAGCCAAGGAGGACTAACCCATTACGAGCAGTACTTC